The clone carrying this T cell receptor beta chain has ten or more counts. Graves' hyperthyroidism was deemed stable absent ophthalmopathy progression within 18 months. The sample is drawn from a study of T cells in Graves' hyperthyroidism and ophthalmopathy. Regions amplified from RNA transcripts were the TCR beta CDR3 regions. The primer set for the first-round RT-PCR of the TCR CDR3 was HTBI. TCRdb recomputed calls from the multiplex PCR reads with MiXCR, one row per CDR3 protein. The sample includes roughly 110,000 distinct CDR3 sequences, approximately 15% seen only once; the top ten take less than 50%. Germline V CDR1 and CDR2: DFQATT, SNEGSKA (reference sequence). V lost 6 bases to trimming and J lost 7 bases, with 25 bases between them. The CDR3 runs to 16 residues.

This chain uses TRBV20-1 with TRBJ2-1, with D perhaps matching TRBD1 (5 bases). The sample taken for sequencing was blood. The source is a woman aged 45-60 years with Graves' hyperthyroidism. CDR3 region: CSASRGTRHPKNEQFF. DNA for the CDR3: TGCAGTGCCTCTAGGGGAACACGCCACCCTAAAAATGAGCAGTTCTTC.